One and the same sample provided the 10 T cell receptor beta chains below, sequenced in a study of breast tumors, draining lymph nodes, adjacent tissues. The lymph nodes were axillary draining lymph nodes from breast cancer patients. A single record per CDR3 protein comes from TCRdb applying MiXCR to the multiplex PCR reads. In the table there are approximately 210,000 distinct CDR3 sequences, about 32% of which are singletons. Sequencing was done on a sample of axillary lymph node tissue. These TCRs come from a female donor with breast cancer. Some clones in this sample may be carry-over from other donors' samples.

V is TRBV11-3 and J is TRBJ2-6; TRBD2 matches at 9 bases. With V trimmed by 5 bases and J by 12 bases, 5 bases remained unmatched. Germline V gene sequence: CDR1 SGHNT, CDR2 YENEEA. CDR3 length equals 13 residues. CDR3 bases: TGTGCCAGCAGCGGCGGGGGGGAAGGCGTCCTGACTTTC. Protein: CASSGGGEGVLTF.

There are many counts of this clonotype. The chain employs TRBV2 and TRBJ2-5; D gene unclear. The germline gives CDR1 SNHLY, CDR2 FYNNEI. Trimming took off 5 bases at V and 13 bases at J, with 14 bases between the two ends. This CDR3 spans 11 amino acids. Here the CDR3 DNA reads TGTGCCAGCAGTCTAGAAGGGTCAGGGTACTTC. Residues: CASSLEGSGYF.

This clonotype was detected ten times or more. The junction and the germline gene differ at one end; a read error may be behind it. This chain joins TRBV5-1 and TRBJ2-5, with D possibly TRBD1 on 5 matching bases. Germline lookup yields CDR1 SGHRS and CDR2 YFSETQ. The CDR3 is made up of 14 amino acids. The CDR3 loop is CASSLVQGQETQYF. CDR3 DNA: TGTGCCAGCAGCTTGGTTCAGGGTCAAGAGACCCAGTACTTC.

This clonotype was detected many times. V and J are TRBV5-1 and TRBJ2-5, with unresolved D. There are 16 residues in the CDR3. Per germline, CDR1 SGHRS and CDR2 YFSETQ. Trimming shortened V by 0 bases and J by 1 base, and 13 bases separated the two germline ends. The CDR3 DNA is TGCGCCAGCAGCTTGGGGTCAGCAATGCCCCAAGAGACCCAGTACTTC. Residues: CASSLGSAMPQETQYF. The whole variable domain, remainder taken from reference TRBV5-1 and TRBJ2-5, is KAGVTQTPRYLIKTRGQQVTLSCSPISGHRSVSWYQQTPGQGLQFLFEYFSETQRNKGNFPGRFSGRQFSNSRSEMNVSTLELGDSALYLCASSLGSAMPQETQYFGPGTRLLVL.

This chain uses TRBV5-4 with TRBJ2-3; tentatively, D is TRBD1 or TRBD2 (5 bases each). Germline V gene lookup returns CDR1 SGHNT and CDR2 YYREEE (reference sequence). The CDR3 totals 15 residues. Trimming took off 7 bases at V and 1 base at J, with 16 bases between the two ends. The CDR3 region is CASRSGTERTDTQYF. CDR3 in DNA: TGTGCCAGCCGATCCGGGACGGAGCGCACAGATACGCAGTATTTT.

At least ten counts were recorded for this clonotype. This rearrangement joins TRBV18 to TRBJ2-7, with 10 bases that match TRBD2. Germline loops: CDR1 KGHSH, CDR2 LQKENI. Trimming took 3 bases from V and 2 from J; bases not matched to a gene: 4. The CDR3 runs 15 residues. In DNA, the CDR3 is TGTGCCAGCTCACCCGAAGGACTAGCGGCCTACGAGCAGTACTTC. Residues: CASSPEGLAAYEQYF.

This clonotype was counted a single time. The rearrangement joins TRBV5-1 to TRBJ2-3, with 16 bases that match TRBD2. V shed 4 bases, J shed 0 bases, and the junction held 11 bases outside the gene matches. Germline V gene lookup returns CDR1 SGHRS and CDR2 YFSETQ. CDR3 length equals 20 residues. Here the CDR3 reads CASSKSGTSGRASSTDTQYF. DNA for the CDR3: TGCGCCAGCAGCAAATCCGGGACTAGCGGGAGGGCTTCTAGCACAGATACGCAGTATTTT. The full variable domain, with the rest looked up from reference TRBV5-1 and TRBJ2-3, is KAGVTQTPRYLIKTRGQQVTLSCSPISGHRSVSWYQQTPGQGLQFLFEYFSETQRNKGNFPGRFSGRQFSNSRSEMNVSTLELGDSALYLCASSKSGTSGRASSTDTQYFGPGTRLTVL.

This clonotype was found many times. The gene calls are TRBV20-1 and TRBJ2-5; 9 bases are shared with TRBD2. J was trimmed by 2 bases and V by 0 bases; bases with no gene match: 10. CDR1 DFQATT and CDR2 SNEGSKA come from the germline V gene (reference sequence). The CDR3 is made up of 17 amino acids. The CDR3 here is CSARDVVAGAPQETQYF. The CDR3 region has the DNA TGCAGTGCTAGAGATGTGGTAGCGGGAGCGCCTCAAGAGACCCAGTACTTC.

This clonotype came up many times. V and J are TRBV5-1 and TRBJ2-5, with TRBD2 identical over 11 bases. The ends lost 0 bases at V and 5 bases at J; junction bases unmatched: 9. Germline CDR1 SGHRS, CDR2 YFSETQ. The CDR3 has 17 amino acids. The CDR3 loop reads CASSLETSGMGRETQYF. CDR3 coding DNA: TGCGCCAGCAGCTTGGAGACTAGCGGGATGGGACGGGAGACCCAGTACTTC.

About this clonotype itself: A much larger clone differs from this one at a single base, so this may be a read error. Here the CDR3 reads CASSSSSTEQYF. The CDR3 DNA reads TGTGCCAGCAGCTCCTCTAGCACCGAGCAGTACTTC. This sequence joins TRBV5-4 and TRBJ2-7; D is possibly TRBD2 (5 bases). The CDR3 is made up of 12 amino acids. V was clipped by 3 bases and J by 6 bases, with 10 bases between them. The germline CDR1 and CDR2 sequences are SGHNT and YYREEE (reference sequence).